Listed below are T cell receptor beta chains from one sample, sequenced in a study of somatic mutations in cytotoxic T cells in rheumatoid arthritis. The protocol was immunoSEQ multiplex PCR, while the TCRdb copy is restricted to in-frame clones and leaves out a portion. The sample contains approximately 15,000 clones, over 75% of which appear only once. Input material: CD8+ T cells sorted from blood. These receptors were obtained from an adult with rheumatoid arthritis. Each CDR3 is given with its conserved first and last residue. Fields, in order: V gene, CDR3 protein.

>TRBV10-2
CASSDWGTQETQYF
>TRBV5-1
CASSWTGTGNQPQHF
>TRBV2
CASSEYPAGTHYNEQFF
>TRBV28
CASRANYGYTF
>TRBV6-1
CASSADPGEATQYF
>TRBV4-1
CASSQGKQVSPLHF
>TRBV28
CASSLFEGQGNYGYTF
>TRBV7-6
CASSLVQGPGEKLFF
>TRBV19
CASSLRLALEQYF
>TRBV5-5
CASSSYGGFYRGAKNIQYF
>TRBV4-1
CASSQGVNLQPQHF
>TRBV5-1
CASSWGNEQFF
>TRBV28
CASSFGIGVGTDTQYF
>TRBV2
CASRPPGLAGETSYEQYF
>TRBV7-6
CASSLAATFTDTQYF
>TRBV6-1
CASSDFSSGVGTGELFF
>TRBV13
CASSSTGTGNNEQFF
>TRBV29-1
CSVDPGTGWETQYF
>TRBV29-1
CSVVKSLSGYEQYF
>TRBV9
CASSGGNEQFF
>TRBV5-5
CASSSDTYYEQYF
>TRBV28
CASREGLDTEAFF
>TRBV9
CASSAGSASGNTIYF
>TRBV9
CASSQAPGGGTDTQYF
>TRBV27
CASSLYPNQETQYF
>TRBV5-1
CASSFGGLAGWGEEQYF
>TRBV10-3
CAISDPTQRQETQYF
>TRBV5-1
CASSLEAANTEAFF
>TRBV10-3
CAISGTGTQNSPLHF
>TRBV10-3
CAISESIRGTGELFF
>TRBV13
CASKQVSGANVLTF
>TRBV4-1
CASSHRTGEKLFF
>TRBV6-1
CASSPTWTTTDTQYF
>TRBV28
CASSSTQGYGEQFF
>TRBV4-2
CASSQQYRGPYEQYF
>TRBV7-9
CASSLNPEREQYF
>TRBV7-2
CASSLTEAYEQYF
>TRBV7-8
CASSLGDEQYF
>TRBV11-2
CASSVRNEQFF
>TRBV6-1
CASRREGHSGEKLFF
>TRBV7-2
CASSAAAGLYNEQFF
>TRBV4-1
CASSQGRQGNEKLFF
>TRBV5-1
CASSLDGDIQYF
>TRBV19
CASSQGLHNEQFF
>TRBV5-1
CASSHHGGTENTEAFF
>TRBV5-6
CASSEAGISAQHF
>TRBV5-1
CASSLYSNYEQYF
>TRBV7-9
CASSLGIEAFF